This record concerns one T cell receptor (beta chain) sequence. Germline lookup yields CDR1 SGDLS and CDR2 YYNGEE. This CDR3 region has 14 residues. J gave up 5 bases and V 4 bases, and 5 bases lay outside the gene matches. These data belong to a study of shared clonotypes between healthy human individuals. Both subsets, CD45RA+ naive and CD45RA-negative memory, were split from the CD4+ cells. Sequencing was performed with immunoSEQ multiplex PCR; in TCRdb, only in-frame clones are kept and a portion is missing. Of approximately 320,000 clones in the sample, around 67% were seen once. The TCR originated in a man aged 30-40 years in good health. This rearrangement joins TRBV9 to TRBJ1-4, with TRBD1 matching over 7 bases. Sequencing was performed on memory CD4+ T cells sorted from blood. Subset defined: CD45RA-negative fraction. CDR3 amino acids: CASSRDSTNEKLFF. In nucleotides, the CDR3 is TGTGCCAGCAGCCGGGACAGCACGAATGAAAAACTGTTTTTT.